This TCR beta chain was captured by sequencing in a study of cytomegalovirus exposure and HLA in healthy donors. Regarding this clone: Its target is unknown.

60 Vbeta and 13 Jbeta primers were used in PCR. Data came from immunoSEQ multiplex PCR; TCRdb stores just in-frame clones and leaves some out. The sample holds approximately 110,000 clones, 70% to 80% seen once. Study outcomes and limitations: Links to common viral pathogens appeared, in a later analysis, for several of the most significant clusters.

The CDR3 is 14 residues long. Germline V gene sequence: CDR1 SGHAT, CDR2 FQDESV (reference sequence). The receptor comes from a man aged 50 or older in good health and CMV-seropositive. Sequencing input: PBMCs. V and J are TRBV11-1 and TRBJ2-5; D is unclear. The J call may be wrong; the DNA end is better matched by TRBJ2-7. The CDR3 nucleotides are TGTGCCAGCAGCTTAGGTTTTGGGCTGGGCGAGCAGTACTTC. This gives the protein CASSLGFGLGEQYF.